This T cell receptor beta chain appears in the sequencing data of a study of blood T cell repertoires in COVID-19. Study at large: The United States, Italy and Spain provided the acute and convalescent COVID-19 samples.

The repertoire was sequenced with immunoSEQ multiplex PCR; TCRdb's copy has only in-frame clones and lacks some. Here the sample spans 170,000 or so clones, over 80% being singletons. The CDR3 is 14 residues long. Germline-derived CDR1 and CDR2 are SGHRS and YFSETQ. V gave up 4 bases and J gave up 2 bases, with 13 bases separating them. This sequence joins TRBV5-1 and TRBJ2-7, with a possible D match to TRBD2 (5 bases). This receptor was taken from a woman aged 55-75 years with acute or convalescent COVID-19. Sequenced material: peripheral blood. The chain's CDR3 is CASSPSTGTYEQYF. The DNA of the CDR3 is TGCGCCAGCAGCCCCAGCACGGGGACCTACGAGCAGTACTTC.